This T cell receptor beta chain derives from a study of blood T cell repertoires in COVID-19. Across the study: PBMCs, B-cell-depleted T cells, or T cells were the source of the cDNA or gDNA that made up the material.

This CDR3 contains 11 residues. Germline assignment: CDR1 DFQATT and CDR2 SNEGSKA (reference sequence). Deletions cut 3 bases from V and 3 bases from J, with 5 bases between. Measured with immunoSEQ multiplex PCR; TCRdb has only the in-frame clones, and not every one. The repertoire holds roughly 290,000 clones, with approximately 90% as singletons. This chain joins TRBV20-1 and TRBJ1-2; D is uncertain. Sequencing input: peripheral blood. This clonotype was obtained from a man younger than 40 with acute or convalescent COVID-19. For the CDR3, the DNA is TGCAGTGCTAGTTCAGACTATGGCTACACCTTC. Amino acid sequence: CSASSDYGYTF.